This entry lists 19 T cell receptor beta chains sequenced from one sample in a study of cytomegalovirus exposure and HLA in healthy donors (dated by TCRdb to 2016 to 2017). The library relied on the immunoSEQ multiplex PCR assay. For the multiplex PCR, a mixture combining 60 forward primers for TCR Vbeta segments and 13 reverse primers for TCR Jbeta segments was used. Imported from immuneACCESS, the table was reduced by TCRdb to in-frame sequences with V and J called. These copies leave out some clones; in studies compared against another copy, an unresolved V gene accounts for under half, and the cause of the remainder is not known. In this sample the table shows over 100,000 clones, about 79% of which occur a single time. The top ten constitute 5% to 6.5% of the sample. Sequenced: PBMCs. Receptor source: a man aged 55 to 70 in good health and CMV-seropositive.

This clone was seen a few times. The chain employs TRBV4-3 and TRBJ1-3; 7 bases map to TRBD1. Germline V lookup: CDR1 LGHNA, CDR2 YSLEER. CDR3 length: 16 residues. With V trimmed by 4 bases and J by 4 bases, 10 bases remained unmatched. The CDR3 DNA sequence: TGCGCCAGCAGCCCAACAGGGGTTATAATGGGAAACACCATATATTTT. Translating it yields CASSPTGVIMGNTIYF.

This clone was seen a few times. V and J are TRBV10-3 and TRBJ2-3; D is perhaps TRBD2 (5 bases). V lost 0 bases to trimming and J lost 0 bases, with 16 bases between them. The CDR3 consists of 18 residues. Germline CDR1 and CDR2: ENHRY and SYGVKD. Here the CDR3 DNA reads TGTGCCATCAGTGAGTCGGGAACCGGGAAATCTAGCACAGATACGCAGTATTTT. It encodes CAISESGTGKSSTDTQYF.

The chain employs TRBV6-6 and TRBJ1-2; 11 nucleotides align to TRBD1. CDR1 is MNHNY and CDR2 is SVGAGI in the germline V gene (reference sequence). There are 14 residues in the CDR3. J lost 5 bases, V lost 5 bases, and 4 bases had no gene match. CDR3 in amino acids: CASSLRDRGYGYTF. The CDR3 region has the DNA TGTGCCAGCAGTCTCCGGGACAGGGGGTATGGCTACACCTTC.

This clone appeared a single time. Other DNA sequences in this sample translate to the same CDR3. The V call is TRBV7-2, the J call TRBJ1-2, with TRBD1 matching 10 bases. The CDR3 consists of 15 residues. Germline values: CDR1 SGHTA, CDR2 FQGNSA. The J segment lost 11 bases and the V segment lost 6 bases, leaving 15 bases of the junction unmatched. This chain's CDR3 is CASRLPGQGPTGYTF. CDR3 nucleotides: TGTGCCAGCAGATTACCGGGACAGGGGCCAACTGGTTACACCTTC.

The chain recombines TRBV5-6 with TRBJ2-2; D is possibly TRBD2 (6 bases). The germline V gene has CDR1 SGHDT and CDR2 YYEEEE. CDR3 length: 13 amino acids. Between the trimmed V and J ends, which lost 0 bases and 6 bases, there was a span of 6 bases. The CDR3, as DNA: TGTGCCAGCAGCTTGGGCGGGGCCGGGGAGCTGTTTTTT. It specifies CASSLGGAGELFF.

The chain links TRBV7-2 to TRBJ1-1, with D maybe TRBD1 (5 bases). Looked up from germline, CDR1 is SGHTA and CDR2 is FQGNSA. V was trimmed by 6 bases and J by 1 base, leaving 9 bases between them. The CDR3 loop spans 13 amino acids. CDR3 coding DNA: TGTGCCAGCAGACGGACAAGGAACACTGAAGCTTTCTTT. Protein: CASRRTRNTEAFF. Full variable domain (missing parts from reference TRBV7-2 and TRBJ1-1): GAGVSQSPSNKVTEKGKDVELRCDPISGHTALYWYRQSLGQGLEFLIYFQGNSAPDKSGLPSDRFSAERTGGSVSTLTIQRTQQEDSAVYLCASRRTRNTEAFFGQGTRLTVV.

V gene TRBV6-5 combines with J gene TRBJ1-1, with D perhaps TRBD1 (5 bases). This CDR3 has 15 amino acids. Germline V gene data show CDR1 as MNHEY and CDR2 as SVGAGI. Trimming pared 0 bases from V and 5 bases from J, leaving 13 bases between. CDR3 sequence: CASSYSRAQGTEAFF. CDR3 nucleotide sequence: TGTGCCAGCAGTTACTCGCGAGCCCAGGGTACTGAAGCTTTCTTT.

The chain combines TRBV5-1 with TRBJ1-2; D perhaps matches TRBD1 (5 bases). The CDR3 spans 16 residues. V was shortened by 4 bases and J by 3 bases, with 19 bases between the two germline ends. The germline gives CDR1 SGHRS, CDR2 YFSETQ. The CDR3 DNA sequence: TGCGCCAGCAGCCCCGGTCTGAGGGGAGGGGACTATGGCTACACCTTC. Protein product: CASSPGLRGGDYGYTF. Combining the CDR3 with reference TRBV5-1 and TRBJ1-2 gives the whole variable domain KAGVTQTPRYLIKTRGQQVTLSCSPISGHRSVSWYQQTPGQGLQFLFEYFSETQRNKGNFPGRFSGRQFSNSRSEMNVSTLELGDSALYLCASSPGLRGGDYGYTFGSGTRLTVV.

In the case of this clone: Additional DNA sequences in this sample encode the identical CDR3. The chain uses TRBV5-1 and TRBJ2-7; tentative D call: TRBD2 (7 bases). Germline CDR1 is SGHRS and CDR2 is YFSETQ. The CDR3 extends over 15 amino acids. Trimming cost V 0 bases and J 3 bases, with 13 bases left between them. The CDR3 bases are TGCGCCAGCAGCTTGGAGGGCGGGGGCATCTACGAGCAGTACTTC. It specifies CASSLEGGGIYEQYF.

This chain joins TRBV7-3 and TRBJ2-3; 7 bases align to TRBD1. Trimming at V came to 4 bases and at J to 11 bases, leaving 6 bases not matched to a gene. The CDR3 covers 12 residues. The germline gives CDR1 SGHTA, CDR2 FQGTGA. The CDR3 DNA reads as TGTGCCAGCAGCTCGGGACAGAATAAGCAGTATTTT. It is translated as CASSSGQNKQYF.

This sequence joins TRBV18 and TRBJ1-2; D gene unclear. The germline V gene encodes CDR1 KGHSH and CDR2 LQKENI. CDR3 size: 16 residues. V was clipped by 0 bases and J by 4 bases, with 15 bases between them. The CDR3 sequence is CASSPPASQNLYGYTF. CDR3 DNA sequence: TGTGCCAGCTCACCACCGGCCTCCCAGAACCTCTATGGCTACACCTTC.

In this sample, this clone turned up once. The V and J genes are TRBV6-1 and TRBJ2-1; D is perhaps TRBD1 (6 bases). Germline V gives CDR1 MNHNS, CDR2 SASEGT. V lost 4 bases and J 4 bases, leaving 11 bases between the germline ends. This CDR3 has 14 amino acids. This chain's CDR3 is CASSVGAGYNEQFF. CDR3 nucleotide sequence: TGTGCCAGCAGTGTGGGGGCCGGATACAATGAGCAGTTCTTC.

As concerns this clone: Other DNA sequences from this sample encode an identical CDR3 as well. The V gene is TRBV11-1, the J gene TRBJ1-2; 7 bases are shared with TRBD1. This CDR3 region has 12 residues. V shed 5 bases and J 4 bases; nucleotides not matched to a gene: 1. Germline-derived CDR1 and CDR2 are SGHAT and FQDESV (reference sequence). The CDR3 region is CASSRDSYGYTF. The DNA of the CDR3 is TGTGCCAGCAGCCGGGACAGCTATGGCTACACCTTC.

This sequence joins TRBV27 and TRBJ1-1; 8 bases are a match to TRBD1. V gave up 3 bases and J gave up 5 bases; unmatched junction bases: 5. This CDR3 is built from 14 residues. The germline V gene has CDR1 MNHEY and CDR2 SMNVEV (reference sequence). CDR3 in amino acids: CASSFQGAGTEAFF. CDR3 DNA: TGTGCCAGCAGTTTTCAGGGGGCAGGTACTGAAGCTTTCTTT.

V usage is TRBV18 and J usage is TRBJ2-5; D may be TRBD2 (6 bases). The germline V and J ends were trimmed by 1 base and 5 bases, with 11 bases remaining between them. Germline V gene data show CDR1 as KGHSH and CDR2 as LQKENI. The CDR3 is made up of 14 amino acids. The DNA of the CDR3 is TGTGCCAGCTCACCACTGGAGGGGAGGGAGACCCAGTACTTC. This gives the protein CASSPLEGRETQYF.

In this sample, this clone turned up once. V is TRBV29-1 and J is TRBJ2-7; possibly TRBD2 for D (5 bases). Germline CDR1 SQVTM, CDR2 ANQGSEA. The CDR3 is 12 residues long. V lost 4 bases to trimming and J lost 1 base, with 8 bases between them. The CDR3 loop reads CSVVGDSYEQYF. The CDR3 nucleotides are TGCAGCGTTGTCGGGGATTCCTACGAGCAGTACTTC.

A few counts support this clone. V usage is TRBV5-4 and J usage is TRBJ1-4, with D perhaps matching TRBD1 (6 bases). This CDR3 is built from 14 residues. Trimming took off 4 bases at V and 7 bases at J, with 14 bases between the two ends. CDR1 and CDR2 (germline): SGHNT, YYREEE (reference sequence). The CDR3 DNA reads as TGTGCCAGCAGCCCCGGACAGTCTTCTGAAAAACTGTTTTTT. This translates into CASSPGQSSEKLFF.

The V and J genes are TRBV30 and TRBJ2-5, with D perhaps TRBD1 (6 bases). The V gene's germline CDR1 is GTSNPN and CDR2 SVGIG (reference sequence). The V end was cut by 5 bases, the J end by 2 bases, with 12 bases between. The CDR3 runs 13 residues. CDR3 coding DNA: TGTGCCTGGTCTAGGGGGACGCAAGAGACCCAGTACTTC. Translation: CAWSRGTQETQYF.

This clone was counted once. The chain recombines TRBV18 with TRBJ2-7; tentative D call: TRBD2 (6 bases). Trimming stripped 2 bases from V and 5 bases from J, with 22 bases between. The CDR3 spans 17 residues. Per germline, CDR1 KGHSH and CDR2 LQKENI. CDR3 sequence reads: CASSPSLGEGGVNEQYF. CDR3 DNA sequence: TGTGCCAGCTCACCAAGCCTGGGAGAGGGAGGAGTTAACGAGCAGTACTTC.